Shown below are 11 T cell receptor beta chains from a single sample sequenced in a study of OX40 agonist ivuxolimab in advanced cancers. Generated by immunoSEQ multiplex PCR, the TCRdb table keeps only in-frame clones and is missing some. The sample gives 35,000 to 55,000 clones, more than 80% of which show up once; around 6.2% is in the top ten. The source was CD4+ or CD8+ T cells sorted from blood, collected in a trial of the OX40 agonist ivuxolimab. These receptors were collected from an adult with an advanced solid tumor such as melanoma, head and neck, liver or kidney cancer.

This chain links TRBV7-3 with TRBJ2-1; D is unresolved. The CDR3 runs to 14 residues. Looked up from germline, CDR1 is SGHTA and CDR2 is FQGTGA. The V and J ends lost 5 bases and 6 bases respectively, with 14 bases between them. The CDR3 loop is CASSPSGGSNEQFF. The CDR3 bases are TGTGCCAGCAGCCCCTCGGGCGGCAGCAATGAGCAGTTCTTC.

The chain combines TRBV30 with TRBJ2-3; 9 bases are a match to TRBD1. CDR3 length: 13 residues. Trimming at V came to 4 bases and at J to 6 bases, leaving 5 bases not matched to a gene. Germline V gene sequence: CDR1 GTSNPN, CDR2 SVGIG (reference sequence). Written as DNA, the CDR3 is TGTGCCTGGACTGGGGACAGGGCGGATACGCAGTATTTT. It yields the protein CAWTGDRADTQYF.

This rearrangement joins TRBV6-5 to TRBJ2-7; TRBD1 agrees at 8 bases. This CDR3 contains 14 residues. V trimming: 2 bases; J trimming: 6 bases; junction bases outside the gene matches: 6. The germline V gene encodes CDR1 MNHEY and CDR2 SVGAGI. In nucleotides, the CDR3 is TGTGCCAGCAGTTACGGAAGGACAGGGAGCGAGCAGTACTTC. Amino acids: CASSYGRTGSEQYF.

This sequence joins TRBV7-9 and TRBJ2-1; weak D call: TRBD2 (5 bases). From germline, CDR1 is SEHNR and CDR2 FQNEAQ (reference sequence). The CDR3 covers 10 residues. Trimming removed 7 bases at V and 14 bases at J, with 12 bases between. This CDR3 is CASTSDSEFF. For the CDR3, the DNA is TGTGCCAGCACCTCGGACTCGGAGTTCTTC.

The chain has TRBV7-9 and TRBJ2-5; tentatively, D is TRBD2 (5 bases). The CDR3 runs 14 residues. Germline values: CDR1 SEHNR, CDR2 FQNEAQ (reference sequence). The ends were cut back, 3 bases at V and 2 bases at J, with 10 bases in the middle. The CDR3 nucleotides read TGTGCCAGCAGCTTTTTGGCGGGTCAAGAGACCCAGTACTTC. As protein: CASSFLAGQETQYF.

This clone was counted only a few times. The CDR3 region is CASIEAAGTEAFF. The DNA of the CDR3 is TGCGCCAGCATTGAGGCGGCGGGCACTGAAGCTTTCTTT. This rearrangement joins TRBV5-1 to TRBJ1-1; D remains ambiguous. This CDR3 region has 13 residues. The germline gives CDR1 SGHRS, CDR2 YFSETQ. The V and J ends lost 6 bases and 4 bases respectively, with 13 bases between them.

The J gene is TRBJ2-3, the V gene TRBV29-1, with 13 bases lining up with TRBD2. The germline V gene encodes CDR1 SQVTM and CDR2 ANQGSEA. The CDR3 extends over 16 amino acids. V dropped 3 bases and J dropped 0; count of bases not matched to a gene: 3. In nucleotides, the CDR3 is TGCAGCGTTGATAGGGGACTAGCGGGGAGCACAGATACGCAGTATTTT. Residues: CSVDRGLAGSTDTQYF.

The V gene is TRBV11-2, the J gene TRBJ2-5, with a tentative D call TRBD2 (6 bases). The V gene's germline CDR1 is SGHAT and CDR2 FQNNGV. The length of the CDR3 is 14 residues. The V end lost 2 bases, the J end lost 2 bases, and 9 bases lay between the germline ends. The CDR3, as DNA: TGTGCCAGCAGCTTATATAGCGGTCAAGAGACCCAGTACTTC. The encoded protein is CASSLYSGQETQYF.

The V call is TRBV10-3, the J call TRBJ2-7; maybe TRBD1 (5 bases). CDR1 and CDR2 (germline): ENHRY, SYGVKD. V shed 3 bases and J shed 6 bases, with 6 bases lying between them. CDR3 length: 11 residues. The CDR3 sequence: CAISEGVEQYF. DNA of the CDR3: TGTGCCATCAGTGAAGGGGTCGAGCAGTACTTC.

The chain couples TRBV5-1 to TRBJ1-3, with D possibly matching TRBD1 (5 bases). Trimming removed 0 bases from V and 0 bases from J, with 13 bases in between. From germline, CDR1 is SGHRS and CDR2 YFSETQ. CDR3 length: 17 residues. In nucleotides, the CDR3 is TGCGCCAGCAGCTTGGGTCGGGGCCGCCTCTCTGGAAACACCATATATTTT. It encodes CASSLGRGRLSGNTIYF.

The V and J genes are TRBV6-6 and TRBJ2-5; tentatively, D is TRBD2 (9 bases). V was trimmed by 6 bases and J by 7 bases, leaving 24 bases between them. There are 16 residues in the CDR3. Germline loops: CDR1 MNHNY, CDR2 SVGAGI (reference sequence). This CDR3 is CASRPMIAGDRGTQYF. CDR3 in DNA: TGTGCCAGCAGACCTATGATAGCGGGAGACAGGGGGACCCAGTACTTC.